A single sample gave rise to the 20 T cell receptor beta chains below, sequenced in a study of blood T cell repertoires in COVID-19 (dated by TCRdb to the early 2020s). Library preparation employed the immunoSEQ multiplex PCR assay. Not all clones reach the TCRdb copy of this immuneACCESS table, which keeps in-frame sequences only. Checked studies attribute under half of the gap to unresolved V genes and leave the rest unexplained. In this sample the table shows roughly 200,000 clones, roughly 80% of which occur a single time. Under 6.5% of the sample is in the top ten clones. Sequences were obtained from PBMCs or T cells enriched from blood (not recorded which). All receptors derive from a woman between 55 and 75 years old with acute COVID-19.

CDR3 coding DNA: TGTGCCAGTAGTATGACAGGGGTCCTAGCGGGGACTCCCCATGAGCAGTTCTTC. Its translation is CASSMTGVLAGTPHEQFF. This chain links TRBV19 with TRBJ2-1, with D possibly matching TRBD2 (9 bases). The germline CDR1 and CDR2 sequences are LNHDA and SQIVND (reference sequence). CDR3 length: 18 residues. Trimming pared 3 bases from V and 8 bases from J, leaving 26 bases between.

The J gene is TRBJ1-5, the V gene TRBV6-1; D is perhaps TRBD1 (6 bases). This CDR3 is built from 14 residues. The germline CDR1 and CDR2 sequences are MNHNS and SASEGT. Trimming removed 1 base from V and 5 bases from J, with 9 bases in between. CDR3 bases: TGTGCCAGCAGTGAAGGGACAGACTATCAGCCCCAGCATTTT. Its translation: CASSEGTDYQPQHF.

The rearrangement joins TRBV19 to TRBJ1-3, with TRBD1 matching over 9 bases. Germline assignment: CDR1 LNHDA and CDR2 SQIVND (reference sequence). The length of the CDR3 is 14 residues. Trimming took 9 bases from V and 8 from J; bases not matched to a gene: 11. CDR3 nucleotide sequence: TGTGCCAGCATGGACTGGGACAGGGCACACACCATATATTTT. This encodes CASMDWDRAHTIYF. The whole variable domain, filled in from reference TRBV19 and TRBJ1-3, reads DGGITQSPKYLFRKEGQNVTLSCEQNLNHDAMYWYRQDPGQGLRLIYYSQIVNDFQKGDIAEGYSVSREKKESFPLTVTSAQKNPTAFYLCASMDWDRAHTIYFGEGSWLTVV.

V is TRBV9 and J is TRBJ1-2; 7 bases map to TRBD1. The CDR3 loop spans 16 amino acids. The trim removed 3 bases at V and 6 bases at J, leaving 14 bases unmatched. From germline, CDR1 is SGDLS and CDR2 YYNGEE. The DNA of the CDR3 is TGTGCCAGCAGCGCCGCTCACGGAGGGGGCCGAAATGGCTACACCTTC. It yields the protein CASSAAHGGGRNGYTF.

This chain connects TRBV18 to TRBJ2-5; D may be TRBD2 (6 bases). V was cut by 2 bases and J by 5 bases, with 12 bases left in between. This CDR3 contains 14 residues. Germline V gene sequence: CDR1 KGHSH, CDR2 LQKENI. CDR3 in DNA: TGTGCCAGCTCACCAGACGGGAGTGGCGAGACCCAGTACTTC. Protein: CASSPDGSGETQYF.

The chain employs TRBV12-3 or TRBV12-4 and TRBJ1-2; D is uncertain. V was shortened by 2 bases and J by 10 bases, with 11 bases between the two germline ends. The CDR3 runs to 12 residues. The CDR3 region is CASSLPGLSYTF. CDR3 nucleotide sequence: TGTGCCAGCAGTTTACCCGGACTGTCCTACACCTTC.

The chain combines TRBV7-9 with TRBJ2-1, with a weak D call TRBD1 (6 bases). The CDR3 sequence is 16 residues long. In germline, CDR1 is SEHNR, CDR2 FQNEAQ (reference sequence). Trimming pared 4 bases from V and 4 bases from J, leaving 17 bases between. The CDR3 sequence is CASSSAGVRGYNEQFF. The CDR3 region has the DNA TGTGCCAGCAGCTCGGCAGGGGTAAGGGGTTACAATGAGCAGTTCTTC.

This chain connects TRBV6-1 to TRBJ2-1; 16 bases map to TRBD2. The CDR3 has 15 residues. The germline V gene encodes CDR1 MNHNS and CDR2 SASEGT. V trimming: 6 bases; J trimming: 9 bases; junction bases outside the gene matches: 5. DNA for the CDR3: TGTGCCAGCAGCCGGGGGACTAGCGGGAGGGGTGAGCAGTTCTTC. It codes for CASSRGTSGRGEQFF.

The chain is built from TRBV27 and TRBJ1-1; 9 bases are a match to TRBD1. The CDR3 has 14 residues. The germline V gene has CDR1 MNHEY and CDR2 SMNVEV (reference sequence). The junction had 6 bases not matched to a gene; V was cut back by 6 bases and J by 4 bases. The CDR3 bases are TGTGCCAGCAGGCTCGGACAGGGGCGCACTGAAGCTTTCTTT. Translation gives CASRLGQGRTEAFF.

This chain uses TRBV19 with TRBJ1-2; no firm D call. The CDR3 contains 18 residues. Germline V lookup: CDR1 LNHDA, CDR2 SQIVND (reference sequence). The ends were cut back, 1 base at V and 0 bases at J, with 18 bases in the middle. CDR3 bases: TGTGCCAGTAGTATAGGGCGGAGCGGAGCGTACCCTAACTATGGCTACACCTTC. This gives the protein CASSIGRSGAYPNYGYTF.

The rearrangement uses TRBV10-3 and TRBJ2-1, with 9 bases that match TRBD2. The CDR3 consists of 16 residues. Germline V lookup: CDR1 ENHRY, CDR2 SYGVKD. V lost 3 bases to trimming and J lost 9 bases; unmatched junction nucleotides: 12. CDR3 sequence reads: CAISDGGRVGYGEQFF. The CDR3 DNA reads TGTGCCATCAGTGATGGCGGGAGGGTAGGGTACGGTGAGCAGTTCTTC.

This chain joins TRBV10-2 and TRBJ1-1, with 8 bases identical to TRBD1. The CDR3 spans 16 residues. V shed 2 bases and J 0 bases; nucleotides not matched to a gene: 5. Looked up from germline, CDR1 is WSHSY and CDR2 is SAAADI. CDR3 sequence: CASSEPGGRVNTEAFF. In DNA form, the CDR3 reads TGCGCCAGCAGTGAGCCAGGGGGCCGCGTGAACACTGAAGCTTTCTTT.

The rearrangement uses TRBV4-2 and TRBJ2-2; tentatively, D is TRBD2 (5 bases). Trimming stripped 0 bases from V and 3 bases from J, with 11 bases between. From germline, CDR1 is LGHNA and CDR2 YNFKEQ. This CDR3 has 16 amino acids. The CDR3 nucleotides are TGTGCCAGCAGCCAAGATTCGGGAAGAGACACCGGGGAGCTGTTTTTT. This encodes CASSQDSGRDTGELFF.

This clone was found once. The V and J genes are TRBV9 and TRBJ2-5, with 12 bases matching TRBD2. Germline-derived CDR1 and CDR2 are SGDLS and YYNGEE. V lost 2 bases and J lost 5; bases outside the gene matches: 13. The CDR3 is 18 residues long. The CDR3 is CASSVGASGRAGSETQYF. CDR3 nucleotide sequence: TGTGCCAGCAGCGTGGGCGCTAGCGGGAGGGCCGGGTCTGAGACCCAGTACTTC.

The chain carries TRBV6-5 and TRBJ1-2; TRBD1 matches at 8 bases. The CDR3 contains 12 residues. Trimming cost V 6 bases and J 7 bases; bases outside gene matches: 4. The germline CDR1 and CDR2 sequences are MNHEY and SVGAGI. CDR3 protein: CASSQTGVGYTF. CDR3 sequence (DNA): TGTGCCAGCAGCCAGACAGGGGTTGGCTACACCTTC.

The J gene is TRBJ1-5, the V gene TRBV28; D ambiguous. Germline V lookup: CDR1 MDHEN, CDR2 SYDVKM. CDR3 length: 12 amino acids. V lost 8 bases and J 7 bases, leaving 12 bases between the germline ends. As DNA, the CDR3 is TGTGCCAGCGTTCAAGCCGAACAGCCCCAGCATTTT. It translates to CASVQAEQPQHF.

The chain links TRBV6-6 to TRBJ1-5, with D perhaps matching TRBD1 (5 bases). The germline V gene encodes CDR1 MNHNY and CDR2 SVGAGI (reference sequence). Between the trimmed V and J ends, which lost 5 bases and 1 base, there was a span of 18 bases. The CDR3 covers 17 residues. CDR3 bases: TGTGCCAGCAGTCGCCACAGTGGTGACAGAAGCAATCAGCCCCAGCATTTT. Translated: CASSRHSGDRSNQPQHF.

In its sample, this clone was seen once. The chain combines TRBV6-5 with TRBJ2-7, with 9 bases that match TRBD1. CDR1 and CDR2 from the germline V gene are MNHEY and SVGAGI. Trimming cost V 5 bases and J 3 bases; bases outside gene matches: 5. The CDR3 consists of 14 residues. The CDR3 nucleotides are TGTGCCAGCAGTCCCGGGACAGGGTACTACGAGCAGTACTTC. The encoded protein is CASSPGTGYYEQYF.

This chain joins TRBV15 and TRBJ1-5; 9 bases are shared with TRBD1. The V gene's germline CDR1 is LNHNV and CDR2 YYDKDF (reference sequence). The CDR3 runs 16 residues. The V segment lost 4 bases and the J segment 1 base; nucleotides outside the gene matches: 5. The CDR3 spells CATSKQGAGSNQPQHF. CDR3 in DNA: TGTGCCACCAGCAAACAGGGGGCCGGGAGCAATCAGCCCCAGCATTTT.

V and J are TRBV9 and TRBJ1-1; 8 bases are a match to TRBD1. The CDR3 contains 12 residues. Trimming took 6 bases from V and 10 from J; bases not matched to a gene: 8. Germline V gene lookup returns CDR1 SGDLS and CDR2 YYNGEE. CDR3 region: CASKEGQGPAFF. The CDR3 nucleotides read TGTGCCAGCAAAGAAGGACAGGGTCCAGCTTTCTTT.